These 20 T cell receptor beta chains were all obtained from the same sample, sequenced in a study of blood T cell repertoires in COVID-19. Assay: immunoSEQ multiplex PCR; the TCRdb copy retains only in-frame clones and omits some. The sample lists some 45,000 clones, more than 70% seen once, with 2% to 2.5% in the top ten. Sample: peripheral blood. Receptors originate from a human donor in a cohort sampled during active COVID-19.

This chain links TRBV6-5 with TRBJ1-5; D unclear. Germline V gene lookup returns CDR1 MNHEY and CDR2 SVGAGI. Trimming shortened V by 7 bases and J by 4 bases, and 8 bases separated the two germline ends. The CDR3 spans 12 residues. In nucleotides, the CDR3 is TGTGCCAGCATTTCGGGAAATCAGCCCCAGCATTTT. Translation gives CASISGNQPQHF.

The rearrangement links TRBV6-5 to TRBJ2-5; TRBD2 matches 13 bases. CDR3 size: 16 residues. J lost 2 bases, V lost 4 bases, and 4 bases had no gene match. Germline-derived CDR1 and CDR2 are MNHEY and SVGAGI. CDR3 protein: CASSSRLAGGQETQYF. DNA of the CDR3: TGTGCCAGCAGTTCTCGACTAGCGGGGGGACAAGAGACCCAGTACTTC.

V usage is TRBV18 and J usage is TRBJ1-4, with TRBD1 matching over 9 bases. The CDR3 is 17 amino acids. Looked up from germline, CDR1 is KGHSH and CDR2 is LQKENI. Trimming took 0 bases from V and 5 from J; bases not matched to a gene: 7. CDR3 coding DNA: TGTGCCAGCTCACCACCGAAAACCGGACAGGGGAATGAAAAACTGTTTTTT. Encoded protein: CASSPPKTGQGNEKLFF.

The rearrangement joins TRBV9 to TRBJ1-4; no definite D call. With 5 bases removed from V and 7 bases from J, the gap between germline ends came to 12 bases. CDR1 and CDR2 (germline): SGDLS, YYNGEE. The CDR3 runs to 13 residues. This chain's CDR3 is CASSAGVGEKLFF. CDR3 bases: TGTGCCAGCAGTGCCGGGGTTGGTGAAAAACTGTTTTTT.

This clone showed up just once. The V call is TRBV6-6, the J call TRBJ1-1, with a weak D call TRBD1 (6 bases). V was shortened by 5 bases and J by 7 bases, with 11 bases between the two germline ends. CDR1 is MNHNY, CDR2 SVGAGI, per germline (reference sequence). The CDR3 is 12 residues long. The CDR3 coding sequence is TGTGCCAGCAGTACAGGGTTACTTGAAGCTTTCTTT. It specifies CASSTGLLEAFF.

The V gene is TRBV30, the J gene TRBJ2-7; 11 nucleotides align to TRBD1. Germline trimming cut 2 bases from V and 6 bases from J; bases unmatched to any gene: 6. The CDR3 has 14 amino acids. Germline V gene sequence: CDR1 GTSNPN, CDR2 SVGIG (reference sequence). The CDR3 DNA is TGTGCCTGGAGTCTTCCCGGGACAGGGGGCGAGCAGTACTTC. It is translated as CAWSLPGTGGEQYF.

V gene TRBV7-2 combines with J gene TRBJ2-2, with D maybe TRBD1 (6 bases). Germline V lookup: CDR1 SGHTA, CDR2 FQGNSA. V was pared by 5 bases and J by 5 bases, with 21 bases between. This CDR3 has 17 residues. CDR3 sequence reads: CASSHTVGWGLTGELFF. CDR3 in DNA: TGTGCCAGCAGCCATACGGTTGGGTGGGGGCTTACCGGGGAGCTGTTTTTT.

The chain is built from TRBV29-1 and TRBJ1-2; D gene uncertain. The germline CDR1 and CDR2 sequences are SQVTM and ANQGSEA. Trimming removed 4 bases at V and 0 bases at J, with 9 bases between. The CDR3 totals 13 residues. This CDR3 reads CSVVVSSNYGYTF. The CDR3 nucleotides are TGCAGCGTTGTCGTCTCGTCTAACTATGGCTACACCTTC.

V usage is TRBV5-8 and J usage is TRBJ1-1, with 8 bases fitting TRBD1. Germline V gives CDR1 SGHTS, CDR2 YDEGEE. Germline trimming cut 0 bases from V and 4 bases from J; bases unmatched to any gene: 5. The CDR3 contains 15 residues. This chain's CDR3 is CASSLAAGGLTEAFF. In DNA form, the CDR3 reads TGTGCCAGCAGCTTGGCGGCAGGGGGCCTCACTGAAGCTTTCTTT.

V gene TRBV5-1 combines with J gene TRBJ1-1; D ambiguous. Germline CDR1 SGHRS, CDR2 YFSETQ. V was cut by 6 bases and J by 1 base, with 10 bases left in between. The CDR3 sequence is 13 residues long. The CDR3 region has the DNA TGCGCCAGCAAACCCCAGTGGAACACTGAAGCTTTCTTT. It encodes CASKPQWNTEAFF.

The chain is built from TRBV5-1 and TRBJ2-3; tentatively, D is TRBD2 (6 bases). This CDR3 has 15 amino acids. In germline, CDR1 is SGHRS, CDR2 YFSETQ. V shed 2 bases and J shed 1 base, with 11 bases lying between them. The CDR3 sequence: CASSFGRSGTDTQYF. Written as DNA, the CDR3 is TGCGCCAGCAGCTTCGGGAGATCTGGCACAGATACGCAGTATTTT.

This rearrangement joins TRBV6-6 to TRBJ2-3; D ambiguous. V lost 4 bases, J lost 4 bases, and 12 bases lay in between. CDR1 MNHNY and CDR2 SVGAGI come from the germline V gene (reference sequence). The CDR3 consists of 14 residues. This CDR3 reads CASSSPPPSDTQYF. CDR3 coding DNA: TGTGCCAGCAGTTCCCCTCCCCCCTCAGATACGCAGTATTTT.

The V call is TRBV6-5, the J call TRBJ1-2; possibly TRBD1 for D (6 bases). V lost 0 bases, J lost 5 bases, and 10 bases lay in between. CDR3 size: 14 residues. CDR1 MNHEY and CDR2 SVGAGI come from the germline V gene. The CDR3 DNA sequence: TGTGCCAGCAGTTACTCTACAGGGAAATATGGCTACACCTTC. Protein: CASSYSTGKYGYTF.

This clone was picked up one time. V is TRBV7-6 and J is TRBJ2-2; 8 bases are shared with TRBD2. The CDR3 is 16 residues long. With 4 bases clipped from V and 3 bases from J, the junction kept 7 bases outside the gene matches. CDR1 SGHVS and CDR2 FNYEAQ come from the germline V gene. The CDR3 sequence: CASSSTSGGDTGELFF. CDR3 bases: TGTGCCAGCAGCTCCACCAGCGGGGGTGACACCGGGGAGCTGTTTTTT. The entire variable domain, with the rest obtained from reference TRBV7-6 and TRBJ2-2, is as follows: GAGVSQSPRYKVTKRGQDVALRCDPISGHVSLYWYRQALGQGPEFLTYFNYEAQQDKSGLPNDRFSAERPEGSISTLTIQRTEQRDSAMYRCASSSTSGGDTGELFFGEGSRLTVL.

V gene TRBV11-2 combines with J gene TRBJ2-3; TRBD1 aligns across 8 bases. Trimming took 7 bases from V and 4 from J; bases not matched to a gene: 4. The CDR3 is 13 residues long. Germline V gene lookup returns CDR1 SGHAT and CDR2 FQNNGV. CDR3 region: CASTQGAADTQYF. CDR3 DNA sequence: TGTGCCAGCACCCAGGGGGCGGCAGATACGCAGTATTTT.

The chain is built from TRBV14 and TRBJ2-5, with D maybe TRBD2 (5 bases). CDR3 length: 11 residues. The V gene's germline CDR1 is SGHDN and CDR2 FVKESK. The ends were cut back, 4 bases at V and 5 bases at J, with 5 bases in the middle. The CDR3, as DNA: TGTGCCAGCAGCCGAGGGGAGACCCAGTACTTC. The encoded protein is CASSRGETQYF.

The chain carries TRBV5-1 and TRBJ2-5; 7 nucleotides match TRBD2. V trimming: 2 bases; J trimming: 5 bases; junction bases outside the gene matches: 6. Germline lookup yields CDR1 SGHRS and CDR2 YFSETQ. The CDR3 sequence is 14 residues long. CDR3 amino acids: CASSLAGSSETQYF. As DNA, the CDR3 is TGCGCCAGCAGCTTAGCGGGATCATCGGAGACCCAGTACTTC.

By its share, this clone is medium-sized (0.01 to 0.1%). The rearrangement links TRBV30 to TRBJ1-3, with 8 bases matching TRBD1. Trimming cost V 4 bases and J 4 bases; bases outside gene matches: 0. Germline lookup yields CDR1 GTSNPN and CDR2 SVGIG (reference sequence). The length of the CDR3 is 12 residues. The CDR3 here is CAWTGGGNTIYF. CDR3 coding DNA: TGTGCCTGGACAGGGGGCGGAAACACCATATATTTT. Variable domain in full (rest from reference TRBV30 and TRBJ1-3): SQTIHQWPATLVQPVGSPLSLECTVEGTSNPNLYWYRQAAGRGLQLLFYSVGIGQISSEVPQNLSASRPQDRQFILSSKKLLLSDSGFYLCAWTGGGNTIYFGEGSWLTVV.

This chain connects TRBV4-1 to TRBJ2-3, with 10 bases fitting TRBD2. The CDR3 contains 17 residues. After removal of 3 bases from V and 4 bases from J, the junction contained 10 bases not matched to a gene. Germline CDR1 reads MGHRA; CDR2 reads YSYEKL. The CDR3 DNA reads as TGCGCCAGCAGCCAGTCGTTTAGCGGGGGGCCCGCAGATACGCAGTATTTT. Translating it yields CASSQSFSGGPADTQYF.

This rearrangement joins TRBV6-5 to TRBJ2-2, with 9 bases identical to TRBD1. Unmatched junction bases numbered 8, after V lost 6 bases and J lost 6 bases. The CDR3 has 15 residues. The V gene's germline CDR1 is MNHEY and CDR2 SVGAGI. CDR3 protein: CASRDRGDRSGELFF. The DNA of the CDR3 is TGTGCCAGCAGAGACAGGGGGGATCGTTCCGGGGAGCTGTTTTTT.